One and the same sample provided the 25 T cell receptor beta chains below, sequenced in a study of regulatory T cells in long-lasting Graves disease. Time point described: persistent/refractory GD, antithyroid drugs over 5 years with positive TRAb. Making the TCR library involved RNA that had been extracted from PBMCs. CDR3 regions were amplified by Arm-PCR using iRepertoire HTBI primers to build TCR beta libraries. Using its own MiXCR run on the multiplex PCR reads, TCRdb lists one record per CDR3 protein. The sample holds a few hundred thousand distinct CDR3 sequences; 23% are singletons and the top ten take approximately 30%. The source was peripheral blood mononuclear cells (PBMCs), collected when the disease was refractory, from a patient treated with antithyroid drugs. These receptors originate from a woman between 35 and 50 years old with Graves disease.

This sequence joins TRBV6-5 and TRBJ2-1; D is undetermined. V was shortened by 0 bases and J by 14 bases, with 8 bases between the two germline ends. The CDR3 is 11 amino acids. Germline V lookup: CDR1 MNHEY, CDR2 SVGAGI. The CDR3: CASSYSLEKFF. In DNA, the CDR3 is TGTGCCAGCAGTTACTCGCTAGAGAAGTTCTTC.

A note on this clonotype: The junction departs from the called germline gene at one end, perhaps through a read error. The chain is built from TRBV11-2 and TRBJ2-7; D may match TRBD1 or TRBD2 (5 bases each). Germline-derived CDR1 and CDR2 are SGHAT and FQNNGV. The CDR3 has 14 amino acids. This CDR3 reads CASSTGPDFYGQYF. For the CDR3, the DNA is TGTGCCAGCAGCACGGGACCGGATTTTTACGGGCAGTACTTC.

The rearrangement links TRBV15 to TRBJ2-3; TRBD2 matches at 7 bases. Germline V gene lookup returns CDR1 LNHNV and CDR2 YYDKDF (reference sequence). With 0 bases clipped from V and 6 bases from J, the junction kept 6 bases outside the gene matches. The CDR3 loop spans 15 amino acids. CDR3 protein: CATSRDQLAFDTQYF. CDR3 DNA sequence: TGTGCCACCAGCAGAGATCAACTAGCGTTTGATACGCAGTATTTT.

The chain combines TRBV11-2 with TRBJ2-3, with 10 positions matching TRBD2. The CDR3 has 16 amino acids. V lost 6 bases, J lost 4 bases, and 10 bases stayed unmatched. In germline, CDR1 is SGHAT, CDR2 FQNNGV. The CDR3 sequence: CASSPGLSGRADTQYF. CDR3 nucleotide sequence: TGTGCCAGCAGTCCGGGTTTGAGCGGGAGGGCAGATACGCAGTATTTT.

This clonotype has a count of ten or more. The CDR3 DNA follows: TGTGCCATCAGTGAGGTGGCCTCCGAGGGGAAACTGTTTTTT. Its translation: CAISEVASEGKLFF. The chain joins TRBV10-3 to TRBJ1-4; D might be TRBD1 (5 bases). V was trimmed by 2 bases and J by 11 bases, leaving 15 bases between them. CDR3 length equals 14 residues. From germline, CDR1 is ENHRY and CDR2 SYGVKD.

The chain combines TRBV28 with TRBJ2-3; 10 positions match TRBD1. The CDR3 extends over 15 amino acids. Germline CDR1 and CDR2: MDHEN and SYDVKM. Trimming removed 2 bases from V and 3 bases from J; junction bases left unmatched: 2. In nucleotides, the CDR3 is TGTGCCAGCAGTTTAGGGGACAGGGGAACAGATACGCAGTATTTT. This sequence encodes CASSLGDRGTDTQYF.

This chain uses TRBV10-3 with TRBJ2-6; no definite D call. Germline CDR1 and CDR2: ENHRY and SYGVKD. V lost 8 bases and J 0 bases, leaving 11 bases between the germline ends. The length of the CDR3 is 15 residues. The CDR3 sequence is CAISIASSGANVLTF. Written as DNA, the CDR3 is TGTGCCATCTCCATTGCAAGCTCTGGGGCCAACGTCCTGACTTTC.

This clonotype was detected only a few times. The genes are TRBV19 and TRBJ2-5, with TRBD1 identical over 8 bases. Germline CDR1 reads LNHDA; CDR2 reads SQIVND (reference sequence). V was pared by 10 bases and J by 4 bases, with 2 bases of the junction left unmatched. The CDR3 spans 11 residues. The CDR3 region is CATTGAETQYF. As DNA, the CDR3 is TGTGCCACGACAGGGGCAGAGACCCAGTACTTC.

This clonotype was observed a few times. This chain links TRBV30 with TRBJ1-4, with D uncertain. The CDR3 totals 13 residues. Deletions cut 3 bases from V and 4 bases from J, with 9 bases between. In germline, CDR1 is GTSNPN, CDR2 SVGIG (reference sequence). This chain's CDR3 is CAWSDGNNEKLFF. CDR3 nucleotides: TGTGCCTGGAGCGACGGAAATAATGAAAAACTGTTTTTT.

This clonotype was seen repeatedly, ten times or more. The CDR3 DNA is TGTGCCAGCAGTGTTCGTGGCAAGAACACTGAAGCTTTCTTT. This gives the protein CASSVRGKNTEAFF. This chain links TRBV2 with TRBJ1-1; D is unclear. Germline V gives CDR1 SNHLY, CDR2 FYNNEI. V shed 4 bases and J shed 1 base, with 10 bases lying between them. CDR3 length equals 14 residues.

In its sample, this clonotype was seen a few times. V usage is TRBV11-2 and J usage is TRBJ1-3; no clear D. With 3 bases removed from V and 4 bases from J, the gap between germline ends came to 22 bases. Germline assignment: CDR1 SGHAT and CDR2 FQNNGV. The CDR3 loop spans 18 amino acids. The CDR3 loop reads CASSFSVQNGAIGNTIYF. The CDR3 DNA sequence: TGTGCCAGCAGCTTCTCTGTGCAGAATGGAGCTATCGGAAACACCATATATTTT.

This rearrangement joins TRBV3-1 to TRBJ2-5; 16 bases line up with TRBD2. The junction had 3 bases not matched to a gene; V was cut back by 0 bases and J by 5 bases. CDR3 length: 17 amino acids. Germline loops: CDR1 LGHDT, CDR2 YNNKEL (reference sequence). This chain's CDR3 is CASSQDLGLAGGETQYF. As DNA, the CDR3 is TGTGCCAGCAGCCAAGACCTGGGACTAGCGGGAGGGGAGACCCAGTACTTC.

Many counts were recorded for this clonotype. The chain has TRBV29-1 and TRBJ2-7, with TRBD2 matching over 13 bases. Germline V lookup: CDR1 SQVTM, CDR2 ANQGSEA. The CDR3 consists of 18 residues. J was trimmed by 0 bases and V by 6 bases; bases with no gene match: 14. This CDR3 is CSVEGVPTSGRSSYEQYF. The CDR3 DNA reads TGCAGCGTCGAGGGTGTTCCGACTAGCGGGAGGAGCTCCTACGAGCAGTACTTC.

A few counts support this clonotype. This chain joins TRBV6-1 and TRBJ2-2; tentatively, D is TRBD1 or TRBD2 (7 bases each). The CDR3 is 19 residues long. V lost 8 bases to trimming and J lost 5 bases, with 30 bases between them. The germline CDR1 and CDR2 sequences are MNHNS and SASEGT. CDR3 in amino acids: CASRSQGGRAGEVTGELFF. Here the CDR3 DNA reads TGTGCCAGCCGCTCCCAAGGGGGCCGGGCGGGAGAAGTTACCGGGGAGCTGTTTTTT.

This clonotype was picked up a small number of times. The chain combines TRBV19 with TRBJ1-5, with D possibly TRBD1 on 5 matching bases. The CDR3 loop spans 15 amino acids. Trimming removed 4 bases at V and 2 bases at J, with 12 bases between. The V gene's germline CDR1 is LNHDA and CDR2 SQIVND (reference sequence). As DNA, the CDR3 is TGTGCCAGTAGTACGGGGGGGTACGGCAATCAGCCCCAGCATTTT. The encoded protein is CASSTGGYGNQPQHF.

To note about this clonotype: A read error may be the cause here, since a much bigger clone is one base away. As the CDR3 is not closed by the conserved phenylalanine or tryptophan, this likely results from a read error. The rearrangement joins TRBV2 to TRBJ1-1; D possibly corresponds to TRBD1 (5 bases). The germline CDR1 and CDR2 sequences are SNHLY and FYNNEI. This CDR3 contains 13 residues. Trimming took 6 bases from V and 7 from J, leaving 15 bases between them. CDR3 amino acids: CASRAGGFGEAFL. The CDR3 coding sequence is TGTGCCAGCAGGGCCGGGGGGTTCGGTGAAGCTTTCCTT.

The V gene is TRBV29-1, the J gene TRBJ1-2, with unresolved D. The CDR3 is 11 amino acids. Germline CDR1 is SQVTM and CDR2 is ANQGSEA. Trimming removed 3 bases from V and 8 bases from J, with 10 bases in between. CDR3 protein: CSVDVGSGYTF. The CDR3 DNA reads as TGCAGCGTTGATGTGGGGAGCGGCTACACCTTC.

This clonotype has only a few counts. CDR3 coding DNA: TGCAGTGCTAGAGATAGACTAGCGGGAGTCTACGAGCAGTACTTC. This translates into CSARDRLAGVYEQYF. The V call is TRBV20-1, the J call TRBJ2-7, with 12 bases that match TRBD2. Trimming at V came to 0 bases and at J to 3 bases, leaving 3 bases not matched to a gene. This CDR3 spans 15 amino acids. The V gene's germline CDR1 is DFQATT and CDR2 SNEGSKA (reference sequence).

This clonotype occurred many times. The rearrangement joins TRBV6-1 to TRBJ1-1, with TRBD1 as a possible D gene (6 bases). The V gene lost 5 bases and the J gene lost 9 bases, with 22 bases spanning the gap. There are 15 residues in the CDR3. CDR1 MNHNS and CDR2 SASEGT come from the germline V gene. The CDR3 DNA reads as TGTGCCAGCAGTCACGCGTTAGAGGCTTGGGACAAAGCTTTCTTT. This gives the protein CASSHALEAWDKAFF.

This clonotype was recorded at least ten times. The chain joins TRBV2 to TRBJ1-4, with D unclear. The CDR3 runs to 11 residues. CDR1 and CDR2 from the germline V gene are SNHLY and FYNNEI. V lost 8 bases to trimming and J lost 7 bases, with 8 bases between them. This CDR3 reads CASVGGEKLFF. CDR3 DNA sequence: TGTGCCAGCGTTGGCGGTGAAAAACTGTTTTTT.

CDR3 loop: CASMDVGMNEQYF. The CDR3 DNA sequence: TGTGCCAGCATGGACGTCGGTATGAACGAGCAGTACTTC. This chain links TRBV7-9 with TRBJ2-7; D gene uncertain. The CDR3 consists of 13 residues. The V and J ends lost 7 bases and 5 bases respectively, with 15 bases between them. Per germline, CDR1 SEHNR and CDR2 FQNEAQ (reference sequence).

The chain is built from TRBV29-1 and TRBJ2-1; D might be TRBD1 (5 bases). CDR3 length: 14 residues. The germline V and J ends were trimmed by 4 bases and 4 bases, with 14 bases remaining between them. CDR1 and CDR2 from the germline V gene are SQVTM and ANQGSEA. The CDR3 reads CSVVIGQHYNEQFF. The DNA for the CDR3 is TGCAGCGTTGTGATCGGACAACATTACAATGAGCAGTTCTTC.

Of note for this clonotype: A single base separates this from a much larger clone, so it may be a read error. The chain couples TRBV6-2 or TRBV6-3 to TRBJ2-5; 8 positions agree with TRBD2. There are 17 residues in the CDR3. The ends lost 5 bases at V and 9 bases at J; junction bases unmatched: 20. Germline V gene lookup returns CDR1 MNHEY and CDR2 SVGEGT. CDR3 protein: CASSEGASGRRGRAQYF. The CDR3 region has the DNA TGTGCCAGCAGTGAAGGGGCTAGCGGGCGACGTGGGCGAGCCCAGTACTTC.

This clonotype was picked up a small number of times. The chain has TRBV20-1 and TRBJ1-1; possible D gene TRBD1, 6 bases. The CDR3 covers 14 residues. Germline V gene data show CDR1 as DFQATT and CDR2 as SNEGSKA (reference sequence). The germline V and J ends were trimmed by 6 bases and 3 bases, with 17 bases remaining between them. The DNA for the CDR3 is TGCAGTGCCCAACTCAGGGGTGAAGACACTGAAGCTTTCTTT. It is translated as CSAQLRGEDTEAFF.

This clonotype was counted a few times. The chain recombines TRBV18 with TRBJ1-1; D not certain. CDR1 and CDR2 from the germline V gene are KGHSH and LQKENI. V was pared by 0 bases and J by 1 base, with 9 bases between. This CDR3 region has 15 residues. This chain's CDR3 is CASSPPARENTEAFF. The CDR3 nucleotides are TGTGCCAGCTCACCACCGGCGAGGGAGAACACTGAAGCTTTCTTT.